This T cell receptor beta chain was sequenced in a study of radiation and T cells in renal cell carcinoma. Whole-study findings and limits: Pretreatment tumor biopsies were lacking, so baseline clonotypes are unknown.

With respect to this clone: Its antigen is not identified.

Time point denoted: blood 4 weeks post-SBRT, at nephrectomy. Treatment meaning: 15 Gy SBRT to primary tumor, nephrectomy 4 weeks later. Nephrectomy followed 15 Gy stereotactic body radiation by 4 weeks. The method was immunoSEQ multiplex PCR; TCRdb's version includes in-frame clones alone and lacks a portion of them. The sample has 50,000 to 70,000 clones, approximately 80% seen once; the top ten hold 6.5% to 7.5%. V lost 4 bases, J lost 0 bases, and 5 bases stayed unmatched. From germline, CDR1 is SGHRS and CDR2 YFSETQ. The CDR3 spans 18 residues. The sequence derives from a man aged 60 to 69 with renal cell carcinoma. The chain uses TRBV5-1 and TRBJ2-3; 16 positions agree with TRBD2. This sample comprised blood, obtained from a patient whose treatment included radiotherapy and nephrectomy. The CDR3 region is CASSPGTSGRASTDTQYF. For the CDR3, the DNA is TGCGCCAGCAGCCCGGGGACTAGCGGGAGGGCTAGCACAGATACGCAGTATTTT.